The source of this T cell receptor beta chain is a study of shared T cell receptors in the human thymus. This CDR3 has 17 amino acids. Germline V gene data show CDR1 as LNHDA and CDR2 as SQIVND (reference sequence). V shed 8 bases, J shed 8 bases, and the junction held 19 bases outside the gene matches. Produced via immunoSEQ multiplex PCR; TCRdb's table is partial and in-frame only. The repertoire holds 550,000 to 800,000 clones, with 70% to 90% as singletons. These data were also filed under a second study, of human thymus T cells.

The origin of this receptor is a girl in the first two years of life with a congenital heart defect. The specimen was thymocytes. The chain links TRBV19 to TRBJ1-3; 9 nucleotides align to TRBD1. The chain's CDR3 is CASHHPSGDRDKDTIYF. The CDR3 bases are TGTGCCAGTCACCATCCTTCAGGGGACAGGGATAAAGACACCATATATTTT.